A selection of T cell receptor beta chains follows, all from one sample in a study of T-cell memory formation after mild COVID-19. TCRdb fed the 5' RACE reads into MiXCR, producing one record per CDR3 protein. The sample includes some 160,000 distinct CDR3 sequences, 25% to 40% seen only once; the top ten take around 12%. The specimen sequenced was PBMCs or a T cell subset sorted from them (not recorded which). Receptors originate from an adult woman who had mild COVID-19 (a few samples of this study predate the infection). Cell type and time point are not known. The CDR3 runs from the conserved cysteine through the conserved F or W. Fields, in order: J gene, V gene, CDR3 length, CDR3 protein.

j_call: TRBJ2-3
v_call: TRBV6-5
cdr3_length: 16
cdr3_aa: CASSPIRQFSTDTQYF

j_call: TRBJ1-1
v_call: TRBV5-1
cdr3_length: 13
cdr3_aa: CASSLAGQVEAFF

j_call: TRBJ2-5
v_call: TRBV7-8
cdr3_length: 17
cdr3_aa: CASDGLANEWGQETQYF

j_call: TRBJ2-3
v_call: TRBV25-1
cdr3_length: 17
cdr3_aa: CASSSYRDMQAGDTKYF

j_call: TRBJ2-7
v_call: TRBV15
cdr3_length: 13
cdr3_aa: CATSRVPSGEQYF

j_call: TRBJ2-2
v_call: TRBV5-1
cdr3_length: 14
cdr3_aa: CASTGLVFTGELFF

j_call: TRBJ2-1
v_call: TRBV3-1
cdr3_length: 15
cdr3_aa: CASSQGGGPYNEQFF

j_call: TRBJ2-1
v_call: TRBV12-3/TRBV12-4
cdr3_length: 16
cdr3_aa: CASIPRTSGLRDEQFF

j_call: TRBJ2-3
v_call: TRBV7-3
cdr3_length: 12
cdr3_aa: CASSKSEGTQYF

j_call: TRBJ2-2
v_call: TRBV3-1
cdr3_length: 15
cdr3_aa: CASSQPRGVSGELFF

j_call: TRBJ2-5
v_call: TRBV5-6
cdr3_length: 15
cdr3_aa: CASSFEKGLGETQYF

j_call: TRBJ1-1
v_call: TRBV20-1
cdr3_length: 16
cdr3_aa: CSAPIRGAPSFAQAFF

j_call: TRBJ2-2
v_call: TRBV4-2
cdr3_length: 17
cdr3_aa: CASSQEGIASGTGELFF

j_call: TRBJ2-3
v_call: TRBV24-1
cdr3_length: 18
cdr3_aa: CATSDPRGGRSRTDTQYF

j_call: TRBJ2-1
v_call: TRBV4-2
cdr3_length: 17
cdr3_aa: CASSPNGPGVGTNEQFF

j_call: TRBJ2-7
v_call: TRBV9
cdr3_length: 12
cdr3_aa: CASSVDGNEQYF

j_call: TRBJ2-7
v_call: TRBV11-3
cdr3_length: 15
cdr3_aa: CASSRSRDYVGEQYF

j_call: TRBJ1-6
v_call: TRBV7-9
cdr3_length: 15
cdr3_aa: CASSLERGTNSPLHF

j_call: TRBJ2-1
v_call: TRBV28
cdr3_length: 16
cdr3_aa: CASTGRLARQGGEQFF

j_call: TRBJ2-7
v_call: TRBV15
cdr3_length: 14
cdr3_aa: CATSREGKDSEQYF

j_call: TRBJ2-5
v_call: TRBV29-1
cdr3_length: 19
cdr3_aa: CSVDGEPGLAGGYQETQYF

j_call: TRBJ2-7
v_call: TRBV20-1
cdr3_length: 13
cdr3_aa: CSARARSFYEQYF

j_call: TRBJ2-1
v_call: TRBV11-2
cdr3_length: 15
cdr3_aa: CASSLAAGVRNEQFF

j_call: TRBJ1-3
v_call: TRBV5-1
cdr3_length: 16
cdr3_aa: CASRTDEADGGNTIYF

j_call: TRBJ2-3
v_call: TRBV15
cdr3_length: 16
cdr3_aa: CATSRAGTSGRDTQYF

j_call: TRBJ2-1
v_call: TRBV2
cdr3_length: 15
cdr3_aa: CASRDGTSGGNEQFF

j_call: TRBJ2-4
v_call: TRBV7-9
cdr3_length: 17
cdr3_aa: CAIAGTSGLIAKNIQYF

j_call: TRBJ1-5
v_call: TRBV3-1
cdr3_length: 18
cdr3_aa: CASSQDHPTGPSNQPQHF

j_call: TRBJ2-3
v_call: TRBV7-2
cdr3_length: 15
cdr3_aa: CASSHRRGNIDTQYF

j_call: TRBJ2-7
v_call: TRBV12-3/TRBV12-4
cdr3_length: 14
cdr3_aa: CASSSETASYEQYF

j_call: TRBJ2-1
v_call: TRBV5-1
cdr3_length: 14
cdr3_aa: CASRVESGGDEQFF

j_call: TRBJ1-6
v_call: TRBV13
cdr3_length: 13
cdr3_aa: CASRGGGNSPLHF

j_call: TRBJ1-5
v_call: TRBV4-1
cdr3_length: 18
cdr3_aa: CASSQKGHEPGRNQPQHF

j_call: TRBJ1-4
v_call: TRBV5-1
cdr3_length: 16
cdr3_aa: CASRLAGASWDEKLFF